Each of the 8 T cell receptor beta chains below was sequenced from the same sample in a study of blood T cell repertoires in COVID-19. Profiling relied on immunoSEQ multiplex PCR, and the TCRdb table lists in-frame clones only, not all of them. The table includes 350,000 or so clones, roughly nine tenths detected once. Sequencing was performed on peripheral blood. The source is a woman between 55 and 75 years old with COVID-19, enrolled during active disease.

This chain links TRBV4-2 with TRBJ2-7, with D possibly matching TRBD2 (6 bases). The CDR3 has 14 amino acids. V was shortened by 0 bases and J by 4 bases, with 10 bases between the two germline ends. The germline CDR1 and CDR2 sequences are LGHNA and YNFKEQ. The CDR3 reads CASSQEGRGYEQYF. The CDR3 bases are TGTGCCAGCAGCCAAGAGGGACGGGGGTACGAGCAGTACTTC.

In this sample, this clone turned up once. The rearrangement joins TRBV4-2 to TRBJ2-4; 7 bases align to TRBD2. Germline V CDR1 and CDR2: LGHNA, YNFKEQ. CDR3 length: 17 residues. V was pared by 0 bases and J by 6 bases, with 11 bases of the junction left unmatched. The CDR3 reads CASSQDVSLAERNIQYF. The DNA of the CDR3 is TGTGCCAGCAGCCAAGACGTATCTCTAGCGGAGAGAAACATTCAGTACTTC.

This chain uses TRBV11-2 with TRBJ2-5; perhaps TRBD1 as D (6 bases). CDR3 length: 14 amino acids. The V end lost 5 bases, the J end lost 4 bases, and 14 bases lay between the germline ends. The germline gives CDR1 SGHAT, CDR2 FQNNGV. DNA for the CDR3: TGTGCCAGCAGCAAACAGGGCCTAGGAGAGACCCAGTACTTC. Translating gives CASSKQGLGETQYF.

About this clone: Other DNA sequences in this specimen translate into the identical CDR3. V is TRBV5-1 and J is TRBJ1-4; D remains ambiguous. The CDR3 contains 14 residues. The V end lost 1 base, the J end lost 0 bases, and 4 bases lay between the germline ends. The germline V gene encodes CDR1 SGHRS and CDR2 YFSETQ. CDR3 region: CASSLLATNEKLFF. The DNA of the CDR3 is TGCGCCAGCAGCTTGCTAGCAACTAATGAAAAACTGTTTTTT.

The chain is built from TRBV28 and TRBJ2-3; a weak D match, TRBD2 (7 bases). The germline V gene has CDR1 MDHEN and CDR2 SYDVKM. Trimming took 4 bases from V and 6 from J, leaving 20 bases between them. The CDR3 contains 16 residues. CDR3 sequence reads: CASSYPGGPGGDTQYF. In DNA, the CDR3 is TGTGCCAGCAGTTATCCGGGGGGCCCGGGCGGGGATACGCAGTATTTT.

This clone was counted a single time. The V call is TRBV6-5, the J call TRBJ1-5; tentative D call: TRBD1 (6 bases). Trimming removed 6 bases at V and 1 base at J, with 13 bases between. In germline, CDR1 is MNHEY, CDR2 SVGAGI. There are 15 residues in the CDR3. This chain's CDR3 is CASRDGQTSNQPQHF. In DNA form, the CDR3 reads TGTGCCAGCAGAGACGGACAGACCAGCAATCAGCCCCAGCATTTT.

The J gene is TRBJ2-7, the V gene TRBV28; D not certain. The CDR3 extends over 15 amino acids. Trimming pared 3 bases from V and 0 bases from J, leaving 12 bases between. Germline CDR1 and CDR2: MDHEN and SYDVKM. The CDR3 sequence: CASSLSLHLSYEQYF. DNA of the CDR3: TGTGCCAGCAGTTTGTCACTACACCTCTCCTACGAGCAGTACTTC.

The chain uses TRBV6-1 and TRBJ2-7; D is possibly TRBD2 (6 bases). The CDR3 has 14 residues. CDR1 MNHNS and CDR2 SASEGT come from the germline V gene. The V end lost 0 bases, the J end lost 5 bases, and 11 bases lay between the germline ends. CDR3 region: CASSEAGGSNEQYF. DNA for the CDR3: TGTGCCAGCAGTGAAGCGGGGGGATCGAACGAGCAGTACTTC.